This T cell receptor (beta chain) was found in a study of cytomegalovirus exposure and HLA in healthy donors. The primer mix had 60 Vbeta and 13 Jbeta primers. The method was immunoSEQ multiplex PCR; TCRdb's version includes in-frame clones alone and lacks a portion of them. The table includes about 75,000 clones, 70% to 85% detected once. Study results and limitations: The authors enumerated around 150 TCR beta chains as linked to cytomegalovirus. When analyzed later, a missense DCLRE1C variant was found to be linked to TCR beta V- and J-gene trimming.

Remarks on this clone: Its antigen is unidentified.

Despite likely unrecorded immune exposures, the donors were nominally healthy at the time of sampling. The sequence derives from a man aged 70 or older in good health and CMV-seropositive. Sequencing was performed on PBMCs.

The CDR3, as DNA: TGTGCCATCAGGGGACAGGTGATCACCGGGGAGCTGTTTTTT. It encodes CAIRGQVITGELFF. The chain couples TRBV10-3 to TRBJ2-2; 8 positions agree with TRBD1. Unmatched junction bases numbered 4, after V lost 6 bases and J lost 4 bases. The CDR3 contains 14 residues. Germline assignment: CDR1 ENHRY and CDR2 SYGVKD.